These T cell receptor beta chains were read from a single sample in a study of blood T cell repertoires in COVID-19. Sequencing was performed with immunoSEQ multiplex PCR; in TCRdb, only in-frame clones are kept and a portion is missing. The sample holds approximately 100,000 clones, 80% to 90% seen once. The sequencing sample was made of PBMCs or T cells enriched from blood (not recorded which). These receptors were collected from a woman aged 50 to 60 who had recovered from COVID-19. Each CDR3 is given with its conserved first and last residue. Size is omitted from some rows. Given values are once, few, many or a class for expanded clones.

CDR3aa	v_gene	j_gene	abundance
CASSWSNFDEQFF	TRBV28	TRBJ2-1	.
CASSQSGISGNTIYF	TRBV6-5	TRBJ1-3	.
CASSFQGAGGYTF	TRBV27	TRBJ1-2	few
CASRREEQYF	TRBV28	TRBJ2-7	.
CASSQGGENTIYF	TRBV28	TRBJ1-3	.
CATSRGGTGPSDTQYF	TRBV15	TRBJ2-3	.
CASRRGTGWTEAFF	TRBV21-1	TRBJ1-1	few
CASSVVGESPLHF	TRBV9	TRBJ1-6	.
CASSFGRVLGGYTF	TRBV6-5	TRBJ1-2	.
CASSVNPLSSSLYGYTF	TRBV9	TRBJ1-2	.
CASSQLQSYNSPLHF	TRBV3-1/TRBV3-2	TRBJ1-6	once
CASSEGQGTGEQYF	TRBV10-1	TRBJ2-7	.
CASSRGPGTENEKLFF	TRBV19	TRBJ1-4	.
CASSLFPDAPGGYTF	TRBV27	TRBJ1-2	.
CASSLFGAGGSSPDTQYF	TRBV28	TRBJ2-3	.
CASSPGRGVGELFF	TRBV5-1	TRBJ2-2	.
CASSQGTSGTEAFF	TRBV4-1	TRBJ1-1	once
CASSSQGWNTGELFF	TRBV28	TRBJ2-2	once
CASSERAYEQYF	TRBV6-1	TRBJ2-7	.
CASSPNSGGIYNEQFF	TRBV28	TRBJ2-1	once
CASSFGTGYGYTF	TRBV5-1	TRBJ1-2	.
CASSDQSNTEAFF	TRBV2	TRBJ1-1	once
CASSLVTSGSYNEQFF	TRBV5-1	TRBJ2-1	.
CSGTQGRNYGYTF	TRBV29-1	TRBJ1-2	.
CATSRVGANTGELFF	TRBV15	TRBJ2-2	once
CASSPPKDSRLYGYTF	TRBV28	TRBJ1-2	few
CASSETGAPYNSPLHF	TRBV7-3	TRBJ1-6	.
CASSLTGTSGLNTGELFF	TRBV7-3	TRBJ2-2	.
CASSLSSTDKDTQYF	TRBV27	TRBJ2-3	.
CASSSWASGSGTGELFF	TRBV28	TRBJ2-2	.
CAITQGGPNYGYTF	TRBV10-3	TRBJ1-2	once
CASSHLIQGEAFF	TRBV3-1/TRBV3-2	TRBJ1-1	many
CASSPPSLAREYGYTF	TRBV18	TRBJ1-2	.
CASSYSTGWTEAFF	TRBV6-5	TRBJ1-1	.
CSGLEVGSEQYF	TRBV29-1	TRBJ2-7	.
CASSNGTSAGELFF	TRBV5-1	TRBJ2-2	once
CASKRLDRGNEAFF	TRBV6-5	TRBJ1-1	.
CAISVPQGTGNTIYF	TRBV10-3	TRBJ1-3	.
CASNMDRGRTEAFF	TRBV28	TRBJ1-1	.
CASSLDRHSLYEQYF	TRBV11-2	TRBJ2-7	.
CASSLSGQGAYEQYF	TRBV28	TRBJ2-7	.
CAWGSRVYEQYF	TRBV30	TRBJ2-7	.
CASSPSRTGPYEQYF	TRBV11-2	TRBJ2-7	few
CASSYRAGAGNQPQHF	TRBV7-8	TRBJ1-5	.
CASSLQNTEAFF	TRBV28	TRBJ1-1	.
CASSLPGQGGYGYTF	TRBV28	TRBJ1-2	few
CASSQGLQGQPQHF	TRBV3-1/TRBV3-2	TRBJ1-5	.
CASSEAADSYEQYF	TRBV6-1	TRBJ2-7	.
CATSQAQTPDTQYF	TRBV10-3	TRBJ2-3	.
CASSLEQEQFF	TRBV28	TRBJ2-1	.
CASSPRTSGGVTTQYF	TRBV7-2	TRBJ2-3	.